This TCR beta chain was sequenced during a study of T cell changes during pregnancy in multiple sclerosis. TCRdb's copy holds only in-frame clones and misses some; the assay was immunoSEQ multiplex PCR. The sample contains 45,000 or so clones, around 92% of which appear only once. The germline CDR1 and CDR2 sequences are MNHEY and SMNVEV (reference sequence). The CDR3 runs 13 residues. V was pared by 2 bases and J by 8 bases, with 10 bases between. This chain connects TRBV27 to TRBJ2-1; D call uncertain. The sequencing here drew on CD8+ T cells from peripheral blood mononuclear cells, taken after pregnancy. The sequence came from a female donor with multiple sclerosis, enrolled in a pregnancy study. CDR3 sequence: CASSLPSSHEQFF. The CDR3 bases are TGTGCCAGCAGTTTACCTAGTTCGCATGAGCAGTTCTTC.